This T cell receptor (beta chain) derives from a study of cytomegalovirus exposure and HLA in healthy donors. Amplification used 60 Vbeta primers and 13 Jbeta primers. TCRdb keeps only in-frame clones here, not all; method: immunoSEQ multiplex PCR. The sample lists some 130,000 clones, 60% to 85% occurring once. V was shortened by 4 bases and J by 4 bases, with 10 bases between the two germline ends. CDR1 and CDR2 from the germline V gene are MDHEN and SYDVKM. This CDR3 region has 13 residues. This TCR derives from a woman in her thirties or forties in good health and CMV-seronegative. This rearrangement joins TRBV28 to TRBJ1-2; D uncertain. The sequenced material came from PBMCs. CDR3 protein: CASSSMGGYGYTF. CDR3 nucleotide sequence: TGTGCCAGCAGTTCGATGGGAGGCTATGGCTACACCTTC.